This passage covers 20 T cell receptor beta chains from one sample sequenced in a study of monozygotic twins with inflammatory bowel disease. TCRdb reprocessed the 5' RACE reads; each CDR3 protein has one entry and no DNA is given. Here the sample table reports over 120,000 distinct CDR3 sequences. Source material: blood. Receptors originate from a human donor with ulcerative colitis or Crohn's disease, or a healthy co-twin of an affected twin (not recorded which).

The rearrangement uses TRBV7-3 and TRBJ2-6. This CDR3 is 15 amino acids long. Germline V gene sequence: CDR1 SGHTA, CDR2 FQGTGA. This CDR3 reads CASSLQGSGADVLTF. The variable domain in full, completed from reference TRBV7-3 and TRBJ2-6, reads GAGVSQTPSNKVTEKGKYVELRCDPISGHTALYWYRQSLGQGPEFLIYFQGTGAADDSGLPNDRFFAVRPEGSVSTLKIQRTERGDSAVYLCASSLQGSGADVLTFGAGSRLTVL.

The CDR3 sequence: CSVISWRSSGANVLTF. This chain joins TRBV29-1 and TRBJ2-6. Germline V CDR1 and CDR2: SQVTM, ANQGSEA. There are 16 residues in the CDR3.

This sequence joins TRBV5-1 and TRBJ2-1. The CDR3 loop spans 11 amino acids. From germline, CDR1 is SGHRS and CDR2 YFSETQ. CDR3 region: CASSLKTEQFF.

The CDR3 is CASSSKAQQGYGYTF. V is TRBV6-4 and J is TRBJ1-2; with no DNA, the TCRdb D assignment of TRBD1 cannot be verified. Per germline, CDR1 MRHNA and CDR2 SNTAGT. CDR3 size: 15 residues.

The chain recombines TRBV11-3 with TRBJ2-6; TCRdb returns TRBD1, unconfirmable since there is no DNA. The length of the CDR3 is 15 residues. The germline V gene has CDR1 SGHNT and CDR2 YENEEA. CDR3 sequence: CASSKGGAGANVLTF.

This sequence joins TRBV7-8 and TRBJ2-4; no DNA is available, so the TRBD1 call from TCRdb remains unchecked. Germline CDR1 and CDR2: SGHVS and FQNEAQ. This CDR3 region has 13 residues. CDR3 in amino acids: CASSNRVTDIQYF. Full variable domain (remainder filled in from reference TRBV7-8 and TRBJ2-4): GAGVSQSPRYKVAKRGQDVALRCDPISGHVSLFWYQQALGQGPEFLTYFQNEAQLDKSGLPSDRFFAERPEGSVSTLKIQRTQQEDSAVYLCASSNRVTDIQYFGAGTRLSVL.

CDR3 loop: CSVEGGPFGETQYF. The gene calls are TRBV29-1 and TRBJ2-5; TCRdb's D gene call, TRBD2, goes unchecked for lack of DNA. The CDR3 covers 14 residues. The germline V gene has CDR1 SQVTM and CDR2 ANQGSEA.

CDR3 sequence reads: CASRTLLMRATDTQYF. The rearrangement joins TRBV5-1 to TRBJ2-3; TCRdb's D gene call, TRBD2, goes unchecked for lack of DNA. Germline V gene data show CDR1 as SGHRS and CDR2 as YFSETQ. The CDR3 loop spans 16 amino acids.

The V and J genes are TRBV29-1 and TRBJ2-5. This CDR3 has 11 amino acids. The V gene's germline CDR1 is SQVTM and CDR2 ANQGSEA. The CDR3 spells CSVTFQETQYF.

CDR3 amino acids: CASSLGAANGEQYF. The V and J genes are TRBV7-2 and TRBJ2-7. Germline values: CDR1 SGHTA, CDR2 FQGNSA. This CDR3 region has 14 residues.

Here the CDR3 reads CASSQDVRSGELFF. V usage is TRBV14 and J usage is TRBJ2-2. This CDR3 is built from 14 residues. In germline, CDR1 is SGHDN, CDR2 FVKESK.

V is TRBV5-1 and J is TRBJ1-6. CDR3 length: 17 residues. CDR1 is SGHRS, CDR2 YFSETQ, per germline. Here the CDR3 reads CASSLGIIGSYNSPLHF.

The rearrangement links TRBV5-1 to TRBJ1-2; checking the TCRdb D call of TRBD1 is not possible without DNA. The CDR3 loop spans 14 amino acids. Germline CDR1 SGHRS, CDR2 YFSETQ. CDR3 in amino acids: CASSVGQGVDGYTF.

This rearrangement joins TRBV6-2 or TRBV6-3 to TRBJ1-5; TCRdb indicates TRBD1, and absent DNA this call remains unverified. CDR1 is MNHEY, CDR2 SVGEGT, per germline. There are 13 residues in the CDR3. CDR3 sequence reads: CASSYPGNQPQHF.

This sequence joins TRBV20-1 and TRBJ1-2; the TRBD1 assignment by TCRdb is unverifiable without DNA. This CDR3 is 14 amino acids long. From germline, CDR1 is DFQATT and CDR2 SNEGSKA (reference sequence). The CDR3 is CSASGQDNYRGYTF.

The V call is TRBV7-2, the J call TRBJ2-5; the D call from TCRdb, TRBD1, cannot be confirmed without DNA. The CDR3 length is 14 residues. Germline-derived CDR1 and CDR2 are SGHTA and FQGNSA. CDR3 loop: CASSSRDLPRTQYF.

The chain uses TRBV15 and TRBJ2-3; the TCRdb D gene call, TRBD1, has no DNA to confirm it. This CDR3 is built from 13 residues. The germline CDR1 and CDR2 sequences are LNHNV and YYDKDF (reference sequence). The CDR3 reads CATSRARGDTQYF.

The rearrangement links TRBV3-1 to TRBJ2-3; as DNA is missing, the TRBD2 call by TCRdb cannot be tested. The CDR3 is 15 amino acids. Per germline, CDR1 LGHDT and CDR2 YNNKEL (reference sequence). CDR3 loop: CASSHPSVSTDTQYF.

The genes are TRBV19 and TRBJ2-2; the D call from TCRdb, TRBD2, cannot be confirmed without DNA. This CDR3 spans 16 amino acids. Germline CDR1 is LNHDA and CDR2 is SQIVND (reference sequence). The CDR3 loop is CASSVGSPHNTGELFF.

The chain links TRBV28 to TRBJ2-1; lacking DNA, the TRBD1 call made by TCRdb goes unchecked. The CDR3 loop spans 13 amino acids. Per germline, CDR1 MDHEN and CDR2 SYDVKM. The CDR3 spells CASSSHSAQEQFF.